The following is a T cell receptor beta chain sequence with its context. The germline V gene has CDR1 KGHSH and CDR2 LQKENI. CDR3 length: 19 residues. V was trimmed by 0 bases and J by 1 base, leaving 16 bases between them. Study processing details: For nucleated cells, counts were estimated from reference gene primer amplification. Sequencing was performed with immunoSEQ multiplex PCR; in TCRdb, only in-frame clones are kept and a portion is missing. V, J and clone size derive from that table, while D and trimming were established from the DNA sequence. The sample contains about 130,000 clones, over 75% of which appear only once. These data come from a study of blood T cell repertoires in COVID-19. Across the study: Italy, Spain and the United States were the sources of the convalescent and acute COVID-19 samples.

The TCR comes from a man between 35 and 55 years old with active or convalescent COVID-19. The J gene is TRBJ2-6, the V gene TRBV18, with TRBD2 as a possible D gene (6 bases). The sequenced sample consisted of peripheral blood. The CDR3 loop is CASSPPLGGVLSGANVLTF. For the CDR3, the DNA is TGTGCCAGCTCACCACCGCTCGGAGGGGTGCTATCTGGGGCCAACGTCCTGACTTTC.